The T cell receptor (beta chain) described here comes from a study of T cell responses to AZD1222 COVID-19 vaccine. Broader study findings: Repertoire sampling was restricted to post-peak T cell response timepoints.

As to this clone: Its antigen is still unknown.

Assay used: immunoSEQ multiplex PCR; TCRdb lists only in-frame clones, some missing. The table has some 200,000 clones, approximately 91% seen once; the top ten hold 0.95% to 1%. Germline V gene lookup returns CDR1 MDHEN and CDR2 SYDVKM. There are 15 residues in the CDR3. Trimming took 6 bases from V and 6 from J, leaving 15 bases between them. The specimen comprised peripheral blood, sampled on day 0 of AZD1222 vaccination. The sequence was collected from an adult in good health. V is TRBV28 and J is TRBJ1-6; D not certain. The CDR3 DNA is TGTGCCAGCAGACCCCCGGGGATGGGTAATTCACCCCTCCACTTT. It is translated as CASRPPGMGNSPLHF.